This TCR beta chain was sequenced during a study of blood T cell repertoires in COVID-19 (dated by TCRdb to 2020 to 2021). For the wider study: The collaborator samples originated in the United States, Italy and Spain and spanned the acute and convalescent phases of COVID-19. The samples were drawn from two sources: the first 160 participants of the ongoing ImmuneRACE study, and fewer than 1,500 subjects contributed by 6 global collaborators. Sample metadata almost always included a de-identified subject ID, COVID-19 status, age in years and sex. The prospective study material was composed of cDNA or gDNA derived from T cells, B-cell-depleted T cells, or PBMCs. The dataset comprised deeply sampled blood TCRbeta repertoires from subjects exposed to, actively infected with, or recovered from COVID-19. Where available, HLA class I and class II types were obtained from metadata supplied by the sample provider rather than from assay-based typing. The repertoires were made available in a free public database intended to serve as a resource for research on the immune response to SARS-CoV-2.

TCRbeta CDR3 regions were amplified from genomic DNA by means of the immunoSEQ Assay, a bias-controlled multiplex PCR. Concerning the study's data processing: Nucleated cell counts per sample were estimated from amplification of reference gene primers within the assay. To quantify the absolute abundance of each unique TCRbeta CDR3 rearrangement, sequence reads were collapsed and filtered. For each sample, productive Simpson clonality was calculated as the square root of Simpson's diversity index over productive rearrangements. TCRdb stores this immuneACCESS table with in-frame sequences only. Part of the clones is absent; in the studies checked, under half of the shortfall reflects unresolved V genes, and no reason is known for the rest. Clonal size and the V and J genes are those of that table, whereas D and trimming came from the DNA. This sample comprises around 200,000 clones, roughly 85% of them detected only once. Together, the top ten hold about 4% of the sample.

As regards this clone: Its antigen specificity is not known. Within one base of it there is no much larger clone, and no base qualities were kept.

What the authors observed across the whole study: Clinical and demographic metadata were provided uncurated, with the amount varying by source and participant.

Participants in the prospective study were enrolled through a virtual design, were aged 18 to 89 years, and lived in some 24 United States geographic areas. In the prospective study, cohorts were assigned on the basis of participant-reported clinical history obtained from a screening survey and a study questionnaire. Each participant in the prospective study had whole blood, serum and a nasopharyngeal or oropharyngeal swab collected by mobile phlebotomists. Participants in the prospective study had the option to provide additional blood draws and questionnaires over an approximately two-month period. Before DNA extraction, prospective study blood samples were shipped either frozen or at room temperature. The cysteine opens and the phenylalanine closes a CDR3 of 15 amino acids. Of the read, only the CDR3 DNA is kept; its 45 bases are in frame from base 1. A distance of 11 bases separates the germline ends of V and J, which lose 2 bases and 3 bases respectively. For CDR1 and CDR2, the germline V gene lists SGHTA and FQGTGA.

The source of this sequence is a woman between 35 and 50 years old with acute COVID-19. The chain is encoded by TRBV7-3 joined to TRBJ2-1; TRBD2 could be the D gene, as 7 bases match. Sequencing was performed on PBMCs or T cells enriched from blood (not recorded which). Here the CDR3 is given as CASSLEGGLYNEQFF. At the DNA level, the sequence is TGTGCCAGCAGCTTAGAGGGGGGGCTCTACAATGAGCAGTTCTTC.